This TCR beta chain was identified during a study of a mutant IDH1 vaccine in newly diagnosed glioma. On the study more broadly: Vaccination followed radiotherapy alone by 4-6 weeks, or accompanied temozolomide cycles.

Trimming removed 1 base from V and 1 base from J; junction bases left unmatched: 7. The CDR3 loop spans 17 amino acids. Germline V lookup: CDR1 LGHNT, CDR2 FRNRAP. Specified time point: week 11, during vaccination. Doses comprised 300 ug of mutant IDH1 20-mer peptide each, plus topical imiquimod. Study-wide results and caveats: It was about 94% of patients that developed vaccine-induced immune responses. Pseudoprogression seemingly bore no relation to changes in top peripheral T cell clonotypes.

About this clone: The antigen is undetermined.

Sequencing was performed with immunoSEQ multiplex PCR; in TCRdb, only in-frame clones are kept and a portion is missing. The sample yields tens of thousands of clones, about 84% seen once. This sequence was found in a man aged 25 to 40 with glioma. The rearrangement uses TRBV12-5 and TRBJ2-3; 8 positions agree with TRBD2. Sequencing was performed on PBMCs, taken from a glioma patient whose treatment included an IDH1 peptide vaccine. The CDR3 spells CASGLATSGFRTDTQYF. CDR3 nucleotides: TGTGCTAGTGGTTTGGCTACTAGCGGATTCCGCACAGATACGCAGTATTTT.